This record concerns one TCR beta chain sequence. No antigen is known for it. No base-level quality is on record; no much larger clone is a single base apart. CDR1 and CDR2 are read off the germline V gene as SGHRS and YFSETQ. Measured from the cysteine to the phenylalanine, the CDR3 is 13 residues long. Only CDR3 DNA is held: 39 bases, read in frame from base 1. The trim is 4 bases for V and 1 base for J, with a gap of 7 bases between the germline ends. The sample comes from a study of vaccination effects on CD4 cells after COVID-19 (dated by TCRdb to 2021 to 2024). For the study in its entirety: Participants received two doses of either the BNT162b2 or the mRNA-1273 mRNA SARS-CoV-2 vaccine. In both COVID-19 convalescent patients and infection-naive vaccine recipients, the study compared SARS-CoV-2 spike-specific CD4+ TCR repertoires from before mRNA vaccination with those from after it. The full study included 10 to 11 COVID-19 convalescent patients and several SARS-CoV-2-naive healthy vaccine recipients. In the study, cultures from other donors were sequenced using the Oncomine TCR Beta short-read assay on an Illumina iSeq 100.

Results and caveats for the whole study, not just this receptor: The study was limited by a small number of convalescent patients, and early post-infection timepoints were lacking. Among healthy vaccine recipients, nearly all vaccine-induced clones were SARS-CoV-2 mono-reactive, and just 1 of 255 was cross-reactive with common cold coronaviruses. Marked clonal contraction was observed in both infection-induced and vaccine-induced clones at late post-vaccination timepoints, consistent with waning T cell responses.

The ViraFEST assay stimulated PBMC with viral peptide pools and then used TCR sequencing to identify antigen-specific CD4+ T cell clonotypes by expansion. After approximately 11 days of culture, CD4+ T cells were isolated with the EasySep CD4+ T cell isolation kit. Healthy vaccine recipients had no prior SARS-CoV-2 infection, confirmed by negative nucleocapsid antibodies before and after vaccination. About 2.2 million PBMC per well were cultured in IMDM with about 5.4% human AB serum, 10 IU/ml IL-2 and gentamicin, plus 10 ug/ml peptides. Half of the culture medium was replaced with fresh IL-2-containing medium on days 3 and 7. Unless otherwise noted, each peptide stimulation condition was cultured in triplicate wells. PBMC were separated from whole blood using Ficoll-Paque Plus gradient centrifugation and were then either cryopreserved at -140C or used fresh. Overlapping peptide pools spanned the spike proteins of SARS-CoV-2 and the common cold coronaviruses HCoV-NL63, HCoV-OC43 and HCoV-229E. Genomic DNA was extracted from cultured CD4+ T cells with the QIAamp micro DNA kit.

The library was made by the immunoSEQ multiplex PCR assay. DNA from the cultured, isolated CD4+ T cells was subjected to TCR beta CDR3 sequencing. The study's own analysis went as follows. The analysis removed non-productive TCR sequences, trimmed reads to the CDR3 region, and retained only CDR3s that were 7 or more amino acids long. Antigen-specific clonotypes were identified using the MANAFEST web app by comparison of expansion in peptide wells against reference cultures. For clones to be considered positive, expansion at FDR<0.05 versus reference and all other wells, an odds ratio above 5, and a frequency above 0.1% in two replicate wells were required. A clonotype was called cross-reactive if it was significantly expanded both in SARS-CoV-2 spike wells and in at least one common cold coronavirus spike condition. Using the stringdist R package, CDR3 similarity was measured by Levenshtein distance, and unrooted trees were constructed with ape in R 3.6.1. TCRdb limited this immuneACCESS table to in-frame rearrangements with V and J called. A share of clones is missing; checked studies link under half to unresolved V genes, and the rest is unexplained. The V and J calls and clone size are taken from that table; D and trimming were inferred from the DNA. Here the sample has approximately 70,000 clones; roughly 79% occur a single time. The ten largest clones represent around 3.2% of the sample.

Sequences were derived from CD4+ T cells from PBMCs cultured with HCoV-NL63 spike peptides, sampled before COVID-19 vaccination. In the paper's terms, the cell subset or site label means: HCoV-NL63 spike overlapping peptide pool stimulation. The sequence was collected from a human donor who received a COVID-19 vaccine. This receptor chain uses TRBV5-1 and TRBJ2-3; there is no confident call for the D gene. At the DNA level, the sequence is TGCGCCAGCAGCGCCGGTGGCACAGATACGCAGTATTTT. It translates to CASSAGGTDTQYF.